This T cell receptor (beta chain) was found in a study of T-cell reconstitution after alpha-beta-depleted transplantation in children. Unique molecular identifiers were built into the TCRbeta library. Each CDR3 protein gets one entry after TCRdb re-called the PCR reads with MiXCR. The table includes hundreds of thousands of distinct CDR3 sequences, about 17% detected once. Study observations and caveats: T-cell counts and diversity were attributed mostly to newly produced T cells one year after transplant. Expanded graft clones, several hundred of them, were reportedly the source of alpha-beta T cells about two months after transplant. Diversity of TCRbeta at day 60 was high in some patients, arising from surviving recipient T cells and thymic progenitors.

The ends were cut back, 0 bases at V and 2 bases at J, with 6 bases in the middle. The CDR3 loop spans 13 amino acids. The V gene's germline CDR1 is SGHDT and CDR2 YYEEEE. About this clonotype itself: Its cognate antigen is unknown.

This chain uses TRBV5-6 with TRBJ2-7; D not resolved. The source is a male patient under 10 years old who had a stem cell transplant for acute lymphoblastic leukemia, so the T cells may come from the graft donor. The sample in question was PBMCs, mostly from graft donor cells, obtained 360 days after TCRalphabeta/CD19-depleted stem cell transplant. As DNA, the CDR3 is TGTGCCAGCAGCTTGGAAGTCACCTACGAGCAGTACTTC. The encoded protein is CASSLEVTYEQYF.